Only a few counts were recorded for the clone carrying this T cell receptor beta chain. Its antigen is unidentified. This sample stems from a study of cytomegalovirus exposure and HLA in healthy donors. Overall study findings and caveats: Prediction of most subjects' HLA-A and HLA-B alleles by TCR beta sequences was reportedly accurate.

At the time of sampling, donors were nominally healthy, though unrecorded immune exposures were likely. The germline V gene encodes CDR1 SEHNR and CDR2 FQNEAQ (reference sequence). The CDR3 runs to 13 residues. V was pared by 2 bases and J by 1 base, with 5 bases between. The study ran its PCR with 60 Vbeta and 13 Jbeta primers. The method was immunoSEQ multiplex PCR; TCRdb's version includes in-frame clones alone and lacks a portion of them. The profile covers some 180,000 clones, with roughly 8.7% appearing a single time and approximately 1.3% taken by the ten largest. The rearrangement joins TRBV7-9 to TRBJ1-2; the D is unclear. The source is a woman aged 25 to 39 in good health and CMV-seropositive. The sequencing input was PBMCs. The CDR3, as DNA: TGTGCCAGCAGCTTACCAGATAACTATGGCTACACCTTC. Protein: CASSLPDNYGYTF.